The 26 T cell receptor beta chains below all came from one sample that was sequenced in a study of blood T cells in healthy people across ages. With a J-beta primer mix and a sample-barcoded 5' primer, a second PCR ran 7 to 11 cycles. Each CDR3 protein gets one entry after TCRdb re-called the 5' RACE reads with MiXCR. The sample lists about 680,000 distinct CDR3 sequences; approximately 50% were seen once. Sequenced material: blood. These receptor sequences come from a woman aged 60-75 years in good health.

This clonotype was seen a handful of times. This sequence joins TRBV20-1 and TRBJ2-7; D ambiguous. Between the trimmed V and J ends, which lost 2 bases and 4 bases, there was a span of 15 bases. Per the germline V gene, CDR1 is DFQATT and CDR2 is SNEGSKA (reference sequence). This CDR3 is built from 14 residues. The DNA of the CDR3 is TGCAGTGCTAGATCGGGCCAGAAGGCTTACGAGCAGTACTTC. Translation: CSARSGQKAYEQYF.

In this sample, this clonotype turned up once. J is TRBJ2-6 and V is TRBV7-9; D might be TRBD2 (5 bases). The germline V gene has CDR1 SEHNR and CDR2 FQNEAQ (reference sequence). Trimming stripped 7 bases from V and 4 bases from J, with 17 bases between. The CDR3 has 16 residues. The CDR3: CASTGGWVAGANVLTF. The CDR3, as DNA: TGTGCCAGCACCGGAGGCTGGGTCGCAGGGGCCAACGTCCTGACTTTC.

The J gene is TRBJ2-2, the V gene TRBV4-2; 7 positions match TRBD2. CDR3 length: 19 residues. Germline V gene data show CDR1 as LGHNA and CDR2 as YNFKEQ. J was trimmed by 0 bases and V by 1 base; bases with no gene match: 11. This CDR3 reads CASSQVPSGSLANTGELFF. DNA of the CDR3: TGTGCCAGCAGCCAAGTACCTAGCGGAAGCCTCGCGAACACCGGGGAGCTGTTTTTT.

The chain couples TRBV29-1 to TRBJ1-2; D remains ambiguous. The CDR3 is 12 residues long. V gave up 5 bases and J gave up 3 bases, with 10 bases separating them. Germline lookup yields CDR1 SQVTM and CDR2 ANQGSEA. CDR3 loop: CSVIISHYGYTF. The CDR3 nucleotides are TGCAGCGTTATCATATCACACTATGGCTACACCTTC.

Only a few counts were recorded for this clonotype. The chain carries TRBV5-1 and TRBJ1-1; the D is unclear. The length of the CDR3 is 11 residues. Germline lookup yields CDR1 SGHRS and CDR2 YFSETQ. The V gene lost 0 bases and the J gene lost 3 bases, with 0 bases spanning the gap. This CDR3 is CASSLDTEAFF. In DNA form, the CDR3 reads TGCGCCAGCAGCTTGGACACTGAAGCTTTCTTT. Combining the CDR3 with reference TRBV5-1 and TRBJ1-1 gives the whole variable domain KAGVTQTPRYLIKTRGQQVTLSCSPISGHRSVSWYQQTPGQGLQFLFEYFSETQRNKGNFPGRFSGRQFSNSRSEMNVSTLELGDSALYLCASSLDTEAFFGQGTRLTVV.

The chain combines TRBV14 with TRBJ2-7, with 7 bases that match TRBD2. Trimming cost V 0 bases and J 2 bases; bases outside gene matches: 10. Germline V gene sequence: CDR1 SGHDN, CDR2 FVKESK. This CDR3 comprises 17 residues. CDR3 bases: TGTGCCAGCAGCCAAGATCGGAGGCGGGACTACACCTACGAGCAGTACTTC. Encoded protein: CASSQDRRRDYTYEQYF.

The rearrangement links TRBV5-1 to TRBJ2-3, with 11 bases identical to TRBD2. The J segment lost 4 bases and the V segment lost 5 bases, leaving 6 bases of the junction unmatched. Germline CDR1 is SGHRS and CDR2 is YFSETQ. This CDR3 is 15 amino acids long. This CDR3 reads CASRGTSGTADTQYF. CDR3 bases: TGCGCCAGCAGAGGGACTAGCGGAACGGCAGATACGCAGTATTTT.

The chain combines TRBV7-2 with TRBJ2-1; 12 bases align to TRBD2. J was trimmed by 0 bases and V by 5 bases; bases with no gene match: 14. Germline V gene data show CDR1 as SGHTA and CDR2 as FQGNSA. The CDR3 is made up of 20 amino acids. CDR3 loop: CASSPHAGTSGLSSYNEQFF. The CDR3 region has the DNA TGTGCCAGCAGCCCCCACGCGGGGACTAGCGGGCTGAGCTCCTACAATGAGCAGTTCTTC.

In its sample, this clonotype was seen a few times. The chain has TRBV28 and TRBJ2-5; 10 bases map to TRBD1. CDR3 length: 15 residues. From germline, CDR1 is MDHEN and CDR2 SYDVKM. Germline trimming cut 5 bases from V and 5 bases from J; bases unmatched to any gene: 8. DNA of the CDR3: TGTGCCAGCAGTACAAGACAGGGGGCGGGGGAGACCCAGTACTTC. Translating it yields CASSTRQGAGETQYF. Complete variable domain (other parts from reference TRBV28 and TRBJ2-5): DVKVTQSSRYLVKRTGEKVFLECVQDMDHENMFWYRQDPGLGLRLIYFSYDVKMKEKGDIPEGYSVSREKKERFSLILESASTNQTSMYLCASSTRQGAGETQYFGPGTRLLVL.

The genes are TRBV15 and TRBJ2-7; 8 bases line up with TRBD2. From germline, CDR1 is LNHNV and CDR2 YYDKDF (reference sequence). V lost 1 base and J lost 2; bases outside the gene matches: 1. This CDR3 has 14 residues. The CDR3 coding sequence is TGTGCCACCAGCAGAGTGGGACTAGCCTACGAGCAGTACTTC. Protein product: CATSRVGLAYEQYF.

The chain uses TRBV20-1 and TRBJ1-2, with D possibly matching TRBD1 (5 bases). CDR3 length: 13 amino acids. The germline V and J ends were trimmed by 1 base and 3 bases, with 9 bases remaining between them. CDR1 and CDR2 from the germline V gene are DFQATT and SNEGSKA (reference sequence). CDR3 amino acids: CSARGGTHYGYTF. The CDR3 DNA sequence: TGCAGTGCTAGAGGGGGGACCCACTATGGCTACACCTTC.

As regards this clonotype: The junction shows a germline mismatch at one end, possibly a read error. This sequence joins TRBV12-3 or TRBV12-4 and TRBJ2-5, with D unresolved. The CDR3 covers 10 residues. The CDR3 DNA reads as TGTGCCAGCAGTTTGGCAGTAGTGGACTTC. Translating it yields CASSLAVVDF.

The CDR3 is CASSSPLGTSTDTQYF. DNA of the CDR3: TGTGCCAGCAGTTCCCCCCTAGGAACTAGCACAGATACGCAGTATTTT. V and J are TRBV28 and TRBJ2-3; no firm D call. This CDR3 comprises 16 residues. Germline-derived CDR1 and CDR2 are MDHEN and SYDVKM. The V and J ends lost 4 bases and 0 bases respectively, with 14 bases between them.

The J gene is TRBJ2-5, the V gene TRBV20-1, with D perhaps matching TRBD2 (6 bases). CDR1 and CDR2 (germline): DFQATT, SNEGSKA (reference sequence). The CDR3 spans 14 residues. The V end lost 5 bases, the J end lost 2 bases, and 15 bases lay between the germline ends. Here the CDR3 reads CSAGGLRVQETQYF. CDR3 nucleotides: TGCAGTGCTGGGGGACTTAGAGTACAAGAGACCCAGTACTTC.

This clonotype was counted many times. The V gene is TRBV25-1, the J gene TRBJ2-7, with D perhaps TRBD1 or TRBD2 (7 bases each). Germline V lookup: CDR1 MGHDK, CDR2 SYGVNS. This CDR3 comprises 16 residues. Trimming took off 3 bases at V and 4 bases at J, with 19 bases between the two ends. The CDR3 region is CASSEGGSKDRYEQYF. As DNA, the CDR3 is TGTGCCAGCAGTGAGGGGGGGAGCAAGGACAGGTACGAGCAGTACTTC.

The chain combines TRBV20-1 with TRBJ1-6; no clear D. V was shortened by 7 bases and J by 5 bases, with 18 bases between the two germline ends. The CDR3 loop spans 15 amino acids. The germline CDR1 and CDR2 sequences are DFQATT and SNEGSKA (reference sequence). The CDR3 DNA reads as TGCAGTGTGCCCTGGGGAGGGAGGGATAATTCACCCCTCCACTTT. Translation gives CSVPWGGRDNSPLHF.

The CDR3 DNA sequence: TGTGCCAGCAGTCGGGACAGAGAGGAACTGTTTTTT. Residues: CASSRDREELFF. This sequence joins TRBV6-1 and TRBJ1-4, with 7 nucleotides matching TRBD1. V was clipped by 5 bases and J by 12 bases; unmatched bases: 6. The CDR3 runs to 12 residues. The germline V gene encodes CDR1 MNHNS and CDR2 SASEGT.

V and J are TRBV7-9 and TRBJ2-7, with 9 nucleotides matching TRBD1. V lost 0 bases and J lost 6; bases outside the gene matches: 0. The CDR3 totals 13 residues. The germline V gene has CDR1 SEHNR and CDR2 FQNEAQ (reference sequence). CDR3: CASSLAGQGEQYF. For the CDR3, the DNA is TGTGCCAGCAGCTTAGCGGGACAGGGCGAGCAGTACTTC.

This chain joins TRBV30 and TRBJ2-4; 7 bases fit TRBD1. The DNA end is more similar to TRBJ2-7, so the J call may be wrong. The length of the CDR3 is 15 residues. The germline CDR1 and CDR2 sequences are GTSNPN and SVGIG (reference sequence). The CDR3 region is CAWTGQDLGSGEQYF. The CDR3 DNA sequence: TGTGCCTGGACTGGACAGGATCTCGGTTCGGGCGAGCAGTACTTC.

This clonotype was seen a handful of times. V gene TRBV9 combines with J gene TRBJ2-1; D might be TRBD2 (5 bases). Trimming took 4 bases from V and 11 from J, leaving 16 bases between them. CDR3 length: 13 residues. The germline gives CDR1 SGDLS, CDR2 YYNGEE. CDR3 sequence reads: CASSPYNEGQQFF. Written as DNA, the CDR3 is TGTGCCAGCAGCCCGTACAATGAGGGTCAGCAGTTCTTC.

The sample holds a few counts of this clonotype. The CDR3 coding sequence is TGTGCCAGCAGGCCCCAACAGGGCCCTAATGAAAAACTGTTTTTT. It encodes CASRPQQGPNEKLFF. V usage is TRBV6-1 and J usage is TRBJ1-4, with D tentatively TRBD1 (6 bases). The V and J ends lost 6 bases and 3 bases respectively, with 14 bases between them. Germline-derived CDR1 and CDR2 are MNHNS and SASEGT. This CDR3 region has 15 residues.

The chain uses TRBV2 and TRBJ2-6; 7 nucleotides match TRBD1. The CDR3 sequence is 16 residues long. Germline V CDR1 and CDR2: SNHLY, FYNNEI. V lost 9 bases, J lost 2 bases, and 10 bases stayed unmatched. Written as DNA, the CDR3 is TGTGCCAGTTCACAGGGGCTGGGGGCTGGGGCCAACGTCCTGACTTTC. Amino acids: CASSQGLGAGANVLTF.

The V gene is TRBV5-1, the J gene TRBJ2-1; 13 bases align to TRBD2. With 4 bases clipped from V and 7 bases from J, the junction kept 8 bases outside the gene matches. This CDR3 comprises 16 residues. From germline, CDR1 is SGHRS and CDR2 YFSETQ. Here the CDR3 reads CASSILAGGPTNEQFF. The CDR3 DNA reads as TGCGCCAGCAGCATACTAGCGGGAGGGCCTACGAATGAGCAGTTCTTC.

The chain employs TRBV6-6 and TRBJ2-1; the D gene is possibly TRBD2 (7 bases). The J call may be faulty, since TRBJ2-7 better matches the DNA end. CDR3 length: 15 amino acids. Germline CDR1 reads MNHNY; CDR2 reads SVGAGI (reference sequence). CDR3 protein: CASSFSGGSYNEQYF. The CDR3 DNA follows: TGTGCCAGCAGTTTCTCGGGGGGCTCCTACAATGAGCAGTACTTC.

V is TRBV11-2 and J is TRBJ2-3; D possibly uses TRBD1 or TRBD2 (6 bases each). The CDR3 totals 17 residues. V shed 5 bases and J shed 0 bases, with 18 bases lying between them. The germline V gene encodes CDR1 SGHAT and CDR2 FQNNGV. CDR3 coding DNA: TGTGCCAGCAGCCCAATAGGGGGGACCACTAGCACAGATACGCAGTATTTT. Translating gives CASSPIGGTTSTDTQYF.

The chain employs TRBV15 and TRBJ1-4; unclear D gene. Germline V gene lookup returns CDR1 LNHNV and CDR2 YYDKDF (reference sequence). Trimming took 1 base from V and 5 from J, leaving 5 bases between them. This CDR3 has 13 amino acids. The CDR3 sequence is CATSRVQNEKLFF. The CDR3 DNA reads as TGTGCCACCAGCAGAGTACAGAATGAAAAACTGTTTTTT.